These T cell receptor beta chains were read from a single sample in a study of cytomegalovirus exposure and HLA in healthy donors. Profiled with immunoSEQ multiplex PCR; TCRdb holds only in-frame clones, not every one. This sample has 150,000 to 200,000 clones, with around 83% found just once. The specimen was PBMCs. The receptors stem from a man aged 50-60 years in good health and CMV-seropositive. Each CDR3 is given with its conserved first and last residue. The D gene is left open where the match is weak. Clone size is not always given. Where it is, it says once, few, many or a class for expanded clones.

TGTGCCAGCAGTCCGACAGCCTCTGGAAACACCATATATTTT	CASSPTASGNTIYF	TRBV14	.	TRBJ1-3	.
TGTGCCAGCAGTTTCAGGGTGGGATGGGGCTACACCTTC	CASSFRVGWGYTF	TRBV28	.	TRBJ1-2	.
TGTGCCAGCAGTTCCCCCCCTAGCGGGAGCCAGTTCTTC	CASSSPPSGSQFF	TRBV27	once	TRBJ2-1	TRBD2
TGTGCCAGCAGCAGAGGGACAGGGCCCACCGGGGAGCTGTTTTTT	CASSRGTGPTGELFF	TRBV7-9	.	TRBJ2-2	TRBD1
TGTGCCAGCAGCTTAGTAGACAGGGTCCCAGAGACCCAGTACTTC	CASSLVDRVPETQYF	TRBV7-9	.	TRBJ2-5	TRBD1
TGTGCCAGCTCAGAGGGACAGGGGAACACCGGGGAGCTGTTTTTT	CASSEGQGNTGELFF	TRBV18	.	TRBJ2-2	TRBD1
TGTGCCTGGAGTGTAGGACAGGGAGGGGCAGAGACCCAGTACTTC	CAWSVGQGGAETQYF	TRBV30	.	TRBJ2-5	.
TGTGCCAGCAGCTACCGAATAGGGCCCCCTACAGGGCTGGGCAATCAGCCCCAGCATTTT	CASSYRIGPPTGLGNQPQHF	TRBV7-8	.	TRBJ1-5	.
TGTGCCAGCAGTTTGTTTGGGCCCTACAATGAGCAGTTCTTC	CASSLFGPYNEQFF	TRBV28	once	TRBJ2-1	.
TGTGCCAGCAGTGGACAGGGGGGAGGTCAGCCCCAGCATTTT	CASSGQGGGQPQHF	TRBV6-1	once	TRBJ1-5	TRBD1
TGTGCCAGCAGTGAGTCTTTCGGCGGCCTAGAAGAGGCCCAGTACTTC	CASSESFGGLEEAQYF	TRBV2	.	TRBJ2-5	.
TGTGCCAGCAGCCCTACGGGACAGGGGAAGGGTTGGAACGAGCAGTACTTC	CASSPTGQGKGWNEQYF	TRBV13	.	TRBJ2-7	TRBD1
TGTGCCAGCAGCTACGGACTAGCGGGAGGTCAAGAGACCCAGTACTTC	CASSYGLAGGQETQYF	TRBV27	.	TRBJ2-5	TRBD2
TGTGCCACCAGCAGGGACAGGTTGAACCAGCCCCAGCATTTT	CATSRDRLNQPQHF	TRBV15	few	TRBJ1-5	TRBD1
TGTGCCAGCAGCGTAGGGTTAGCGGGAGGGAACGGAGAGACCCAGTACTTC	CASSVGLAGGNGETQYF	TRBV9	.	TRBJ2-5	TRBD2
TGTGCCAGCAGTTACTCGCGGGACAGCTTCGACTACGAGCAGTACTTC	CASSYSRDSFDYEQYF	TRBV6-5	.	TRBJ2-7	.
TGTGCCAGCAGTTTGTTGATCCCTCTCCAGGGCTCCAGCGAGGTGCCCCAGTACTTC	CASSLLIPLQGSSEVPQYF	TRBV28	.	TRBJ2-5	.